The next 17 T cell receptor beta chains were all read from a single sample in a study of blood T cell repertoires in COVID-19. Profiling relied on immunoSEQ multiplex PCR, and the TCRdb table lists in-frame clones only, not all of them. The repertoire consists of over 95,000 clones, with more than 80% occurring once and the leading ten covering more than 9%. The sequenced sample was peripheral blood. All receptors derive from a human donor in a cohort sampled during active COVID-19.

V gene TRBV9 combines with J gene TRBJ1-2, with 9 positions matching TRBD1. This CDR3 is built from 13 residues. Germline trimming cut 3 bases from V and 7 bases from J; bases unmatched to any gene: 4. Germline assignment: CDR1 SGDLS and CDR2 YYNGEE. In DNA, the CDR3 is TGTGCCAGCAGCGCCCGACAGGGGGTTGGCTACACCTTC. Translation: CASSARQGVGYTF.

The chain links TRBV5-1 to TRBJ1-2; TRBD1 matches 7 bases. V lost 5 bases and J lost 1; bases outside the gene matches: 2. Germline values: CDR1 SGHRS, CDR2 YFSETQ. This CDR3 has 13 amino acids. CDR3: CASRDRVNYGYTF. The CDR3 DNA follows: TGCGCCAGCAGAGACAGGGTTAACTATGGCTACACCTTC.

The V call is TRBV6-6, the J call TRBJ2-5, with D unresolved. The CDR3 is made up of 12 amino acids. Germline V gene data show CDR1 as MNHNY and CDR2 as SVGAGI (reference sequence). V lost 3 bases to trimming and J lost 3 bases, with 5 bases between them. The CDR3 DNA follows: TGTGCCAGCAGTTATGTAGAAGAGACCCAGTACTTC. Translating gives CASSYVEETQYF.

The rearrangement joins TRBV6-5 to TRBJ2-7, with 8 nucleotides matching TRBD1. The CDR3 totals 14 residues. The germline gives CDR1 MNHEY, CDR2 SVGAGI. Trimming at V came to 2 bases and at J to 3 bases, leaving 3 bases not matched to a gene. CDR3 nucleotides: TGTGCCAGCAGTTACCGGGACAGGATCTACGAGCAGTACTTC. Translated, it gives CASSYRDRIYEQYF.

This clone was counted a few times. This chain connects TRBV7-9 to TRBJ2-7; the D is unclear. The ends were cut back, 4 bases at V and 13 bases at J, with 14 bases in the middle. Germline lookup yields CDR1 SEHNR and CDR2 FQNEAQ (reference sequence). The CDR3 spans 11 residues. The DNA of the CDR3 is TGTGCCAGCAGCTCGGATTCTAGTTTTTACTTC. As protein: CASSSDSSFYF.

This clone was detected only a few times. The chain is built from TRBV6-2 or TRBV6-3 and TRBJ1-1; D may be TRBD1 (5 bases). From germline, CDR1 is MNHEY and CDR2 SVGEGT. Trimming shortened V by 4 bases and J by 4 bases, and 13 bases separated the two germline ends. This CDR3 contains 14 residues. The CDR3 sequence: CASSLAGLVTEAFF. The CDR3 DNA is TGTGCCAGCAGTTTGGCAGGGCTTGTCACTGAAGCTTTCTTT.

This clone was observed a single time. CDR3 nucleotides: TGCGCCAGCAGCCAAGCGTTCGGAAACACCATATATTTT. Translating it yields CASSQAFGNTIYF. The chain employs TRBV4-3 and TRBJ1-3, with unresolved D. Trimming cost V 1 base and J 4 bases, with 5 bases left between them. The germline gives CDR1 LGHNA, CDR2 YSLEER. CDR3 length: 13 amino acids.

J is TRBJ2-3 and V is TRBV27; D is possibly TRBD1 (5 bases). The germline V and J ends were trimmed by 8 bases and 0 bases, with 15 bases remaining between them. Germline V CDR1 and CDR2: MNHEY, SMNVEV (reference sequence). The CDR3 length is 15 residues. The CDR3 spells CASDPLTASTDTQYF. The CDR3, as DNA: TGTGCCAGCGACCCATTGACAGCTAGCACAGATACGCAGTATTTT.

The chain links TRBV7-2 to TRBJ2-5; TRBD2 aligns across 7 bases. Germline CDR1 reads SGHTA; CDR2 reads FQGNSA. This CDR3 contains 13 residues. Losses at the gene ends were 1 base for V and 5 bases for J; bases not matched to a gene: 1. CDR3 region: CASSLERGETQYF. The CDR3 DNA sequence: TGTGCCAGCAGCTTAGAGCGGGGTGAGACCCAGTACTTC.

The V and J genes are TRBV19 and TRBJ1-5; 9 bases map to TRBD1. CDR1 and CDR2 (germline): LNHDA, SQIVND (reference sequence). The CDR3 runs 16 residues. With 7 bases clipped from V and 3 bases from J, the junction kept 10 bases outside the gene matches. The DNA of the CDR3 is TGTGCCAGTACGCCAATGGACAGGGGAAACAATCAGCCCCAGCATTTT. Its translation: CASTPMDRGNNQPQHF. Using reference TRBV19 and TRBJ1-5 for the parts outside the CDR3, the full variable domain is DGGITQSPKYLFRKEGQNVTLSCEQNLNHDAMYWYRQDPGQGLRLIYYSQIVNDFQKGDIAEGYSVSREKKESFPLTVTSAQKNPTAFYLCASTPMDRGNNQPQHFGDGTRLSIL.

V gene TRBV30 combines with J gene TRBJ1-6; D unclear. This CDR3 comprises 14 residues. Per the germline V gene, CDR1 is GTSNPN and CDR2 is SVGIG (reference sequence). The V end was cut by 0 bases, the J end by 2 bases, with 5 bases between. The CDR3 DNA follows: TGTGCCTGGAGTGTACTCCCCTATAATTCACCCCTCCACTTT. Encoded protein: CAWSVLPYNSPLHF.

V and J are TRBV5-1 and TRBJ2-2; 8 bases are a match to TRBD1. The CDR3 loop spans 15 amino acids. Losses at the gene ends were 4 bases for V and 1 base for J; bases not matched to a gene: 3. In germline, CDR1 is SGHRS, CDR2 YFSETQ. CDR3 coding DNA: TGCGCCAGCAGCAGGACAGGGCAGAACACCGGGGAGCTGTTTTTT. Translation: CASSRTGQNTGELFF.

The chain combines TRBV28 with TRBJ2-1; 9 nucleotides match TRBD1. The CDR3 sequence is 14 residues long. With 8 bases clipped from V and 4 bases from J, the junction kept 6 bases outside the gene matches. Germline V lookup: CDR1 MDHEN, CDR2 SYDVKM. For the CDR3, the DNA is TGTGCCAGCGGACCGGGACAGGGTTACAATGAGCAGTTCTTC. Protein sequence: CASGPGQGYNEQFF. The variable domain in full, with the rest retrieved from reference TRBV28 and TRBJ2-1, is DVKVTQSSRYLVKRTGEKVFLECVQDMDHENMFWYRQDPGLGLRLIYFSYDVKMKEKGDIPEGYSVSREKKERFSLILESASTNQTSMYLCASGPGQGYNEQFFGPGTRLTVL.

This chain connects TRBV5-6 to TRBJ2-7; 7 nucleotides agree with TRBD1. The CDR3 extends over 14 amino acids. V lost 0 bases, J lost 3 bases, and 3 bases stayed unmatched. The germline CDR1 and CDR2 sequences are SGHDT and YYEEEE. DNA of the CDR3: TGTGCCAGCAGCTTGGCGGGACAGAACTACGAGCAGTACTTC. It yields the protein CASSLAGQNYEQYF.

J is TRBJ1-1 and V is TRBV27, with D unresolved. V was clipped by 3 bases and J by 0 bases, with 8 bases between them. Germline lookup yields CDR1 MNHEY and CDR2 SMNVEV (reference sequence). There are 14 residues in the CDR3. The CDR3 DNA is TGTGCCAGCAGTTTTGGTCCAGTGAACACTGAAGCTTTCTTT. Translation: CASSFGPVNTEAFF.

The chain is built from TRBV4-2 and TRBJ1-3, with D maybe TRBD1 (6 bases). The V end lost 4 bases, the J end lost 2 bases, and 9 bases lay between the germline ends. This CDR3 has 14 amino acids. Germline CDR1 and CDR2: LGHNA and YNFKEQ. The chain's CDR3 is CASSPTGAGNTIYF. CDR3 DNA: TGTGCCAGCAGCCCGACAGGTGCTGGAAACACCATATATTTT.

CDR3 nucleotide sequence: TGTGCCAGCTCACCAGGGGCGGGAGGTATCGAGCAGTACTTC. Protein product: CASSPGAGGIEQYF. The chain joins TRBV18 to TRBJ2-7; TRBD2 matches at 8 bases. The CDR3 runs to 14 residues. CDR1 KGHSH and CDR2 LQKENI come from the germline V gene. V lost 2 bases and J lost 6; bases outside the gene matches: 6.